This entry lists 28 T cell receptor beta chains sequenced from one sample in a study of blood T cell repertoires in COVID-19. Some clones are missing from TCRdb's copy, which holds only in-frame ones; the method was immunoSEQ multiplex PCR. The sample lists some 66,000 clones, 91% occurring once. Sequencing was performed on peripheral blood. These receptors all stem from a human donor in a cohort sampled during active COVID-19.

The gene calls are TRBV7-2 and TRBJ2-7; D possibly corresponds to TRBD1 (6 bases). Germline V gene lookup returns CDR1 SGHTA and CDR2 FQGNSA. Trimming stripped 5 bases from V and 2 bases from J, with 13 bases between. CDR3 length: 14 residues. The CDR3 loop reads CASSPDRTTYEQYF. CDR3 bases: TGTGCCAGCAGCCCTGACAGGACCACCTACGAGCAGTACTTC.

This clone was detected a few times. V gene TRBV15 combines with J gene TRBJ2-3; 10 nucleotides line up with TRBD2. With 1 base clipped from V and 5 bases from J, the junction kept 3 bases outside the gene matches. The length of the CDR3 is 15 residues. Germline V gene sequence: CDR1 LNHNV, CDR2 YYDKDF (reference sequence). The CDR3 sequence is CATSRVSSGRDTQYF. Here the CDR3 DNA reads TGTGCCACCAGCAGAGTCTCTAGCGGGAGAGATACGCAGTATTTT.

V usage is TRBV19 and J usage is TRBJ1-2; tentatively, D is TRBD1 (5 bases). Deletions cut 8 bases from V and 7 bases from J, with 8 bases between. Germline CDR1 is LNHDA and CDR2 is SQIVND (reference sequence). The CDR3 length is 10 residues. The CDR3 spells CASAGFGYTF. The CDR3 nucleotides are TGTGCCAGTGCAGGGTTTGGCTACACCTTC.

As to this clone: One junction end does not reproduce the germline sequence, and a read error may be involved. The chain has TRBV6-5 and TRBJ2-5, with 11 positions matching TRBD2. The CDR3 is 15 amino acids. The V gene's germline CDR1 is MNHEY and CDR2 SVGAGI. The CDR3, as DNA: TGTGCCAGCAGCCCCGGGACTAGCGGCCAAGAGGCCCAGTACTTC. Encoded protein: CASSPGTSGQEAQYF.

The chain links TRBV5-4 to TRBJ1-3; TRBD1 is a possible D gene (6 bases). With 1 base removed from V and 4 bases from J, the gap between germline ends came to 15 bases. There are 16 residues in the CDR3. Germline CDR1 is SGHNT and CDR2 is YYREEE (reference sequence). CDR3 residues: CASSLTGTHVGNTIYF. CDR3 DNA sequence: TGTGCCAGCAGCTTGACCGGGACACATGTGGGAAACACCATATATTTT.

The genes are TRBV5-1 and TRBJ1-6; TRBD1 agrees at 8 bases. Germline CDR1 reads SGHRS; CDR2 reads YFSETQ. Trimming removed 6 bases from V and 6 bases from J; junction bases left unmatched: 8. The CDR3 is 15 residues long. The chain's CDR3 is CASTPQGARNSPLHF. CDR3 sequence (DNA): TGCGCCAGCACCCCGCAGGGGGCGCGTAATTCACCCCTCCACTTT.

The V call is TRBV2, the J call TRBJ2-5; 9 bases line up with TRBD1. Germline lookup yields CDR1 SNHLY and CDR2 FYNNEI. With 6 bases clipped from V and 5 bases from J, the junction kept 7 bases outside the gene matches. There are 14 residues in the CDR3. The CDR3 loop reads CASSRQGGVETQYF. CDR3 DNA: TGTGCCAGCAGCAGACAGGGGGGAGTGGAGACCCAGTACTTC. Using reference TRBV2 and TRBJ2-5 for the parts outside the CDR3, the full variable domain is EPEVTQTPSHQVTQMGQEVILRCVPISNHLYFYWYRQILGQKVEFLVSFYNNEISEKSEIFDDQFSVERPDGSNFTLKIRSTKLEDSAMYFCASSRQGGVETQYFGPGTRLLVL.

The V call is TRBV4-3, the J call TRBJ2-3; 10 nucleotides align to TRBD1. The V gene's germline CDR1 is LGHNA and CDR2 YSLEER. With 3 bases clipped from V and 2 bases from J, the junction kept 2 bases outside the gene matches. This CDR3 has 15 amino acids. The DNA of the CDR3 is TGCGCCAGCAGCCACGGGACAGGGGACACAGATACGCAGTATTTT. Its protein is CASSHGTGDTDTQYF.

This chain joins TRBV6-6 and TRBJ2-2; D perhaps matches TRBD2 (5 bases). CDR1 is MNHNY and CDR2 is SVGAGI in the germline V gene (reference sequence). This CDR3 has 13 amino acids. V lost 4 bases, J lost 7 bases, and 10 bases lay in between. This CDR3 is CASSWELFGELFF. CDR3 bases: TGTGCCAGCAGTTGGGAGTTATTCGGGGAGCTGTTTTTT.

The rearrangement uses TRBV4-1 and TRBJ2-3, with 8 bases aligning to TRBD1. The germline V gene has CDR1 MGHRA and CDR2 YSYEKL. CDR3 length equals 15 residues. The V segment lost 2 bases and the J segment 6 bases; nucleotides outside the gene matches: 7. CDR3 amino acids: CASSQITGGQDTQYF. CDR3 DNA sequence: TGCGCCAGCAGCCAAATTACAGGGGGACAGGATACGCAGTATTTT.

The genes are TRBV9 and TRBJ2-7, with 12 bases identical to TRBD2. V trimming: 5 bases; J trimming: 0 bases; junction bases outside the gene matches: 12. The CDR3 is 18 residues long. CDR1 and CDR2 (germline): SGDLS, YYNGEE. The CDR3 is CASSVGLAGTLNSYEQYF. CDR3 bases: TGTGCCAGCAGTGTCGGACTAGCGGGAACCCTAAACTCCTACGAGCAGTACTTC.

This chain joins TRBV11-3 and TRBJ2-1; 9 bases align to TRBD1. Germline trimming cut 5 bases from V and 3 bases from J; bases unmatched to any gene: 11. From germline, CDR1 is SGHNT and CDR2 YENEEA. The CDR3 has 17 amino acids. CDR3 protein: CASSPPTGTGSYNEQFF. CDR3 coding DNA: TGTGCCAGCAGCCCCCCTACCGGGACAGGGAGCTACAATGAGCAGTTCTTC.

This clone was found once. This chain links TRBV23-1 with TRBJ1-5; a weak D match, TRBD1 (5 bases). TRBV23-1 is classed as an ORF, of uncertain function. The CDR3 extends over 12 amino acids. With 11 bases removed from V and 3 bases from J, the gap between germline ends came to 11 bases. In nucleotides, the CDR3 is TGCGCCGGCGGGGGTTACAATCAGCCCCAGCATTTT. It specifies CAGGGYNQPQHF.

V gene TRBV28 combines with J gene TRBJ2-1; D unresolved. The V gene's germline CDR1 is MDHEN and CDR2 SYDVKM. Trimming shortened V by 4 bases and J by 6 bases, and 13 bases separated the two germline ends. The CDR3 is 14 amino acids. For the CDR3, the DNA is TGTGCCAGCAGTTCCCCCTACCGCCTCAATGAGCAGTTCTTC. Translated: CASSSPYRLNEQFF.

The chain is built from TRBV19 and TRBJ1-4, with unresolved D. Germline V gene lookup returns CDR1 LNHDA and CDR2 SQIVND (reference sequence). The CDR3 runs 11 residues. V was clipped by 4 bases and J by 8 bases, with 5 bases between them. The CDR3 DNA sequence: TGTGCCAGTAGTACAGTGGAAAAACTGTTTTTT. It specifies CASSTVEKLFF.

This chain uses TRBV4-1 with TRBJ2-7; 7 bases are shared with TRBD2. Trimming took 3 bases from V and 3 from J; bases not matched to a gene: 11. Germline CDR1 and CDR2: MGHRA and YSYEKL. The CDR3 has 16 residues. CDR3 residues: CASSHPFGGSNYEQYF. In DNA form, the CDR3 reads TGCGCCAGCAGCCATCCCTTCGGGGGGAGTAACTACGAGCAGTACTTC.

The chain recombines TRBV6-1 with TRBJ2-3, with a possible D match to TRBD2 (6 bases). Germline CDR1 MNHNS, CDR2 SASEGT. This CDR3 is built from 16 residues. V lost 4 bases, J lost 7 bases, and 21 bases lay in between. The chain's CDR3 is CASSAGAEGGGYTQYF. Here the CDR3 DNA reads TGTGCCAGCAGTGCCGGGGCGGAGGGTGGAGGATATACGCAGTATTTT.

The V and J genes are TRBV5-4 and TRBJ2-3; possible D gene TRBD1, 5 bases. The V and J ends lost 1 base and 4 bases respectively, with 10 bases between them. Germline-derived CDR1 and CDR2 are SGHNT and YYREEE (reference sequence). The CDR3 sequence is 14 residues long. The CDR3 reads CASSLSRDPDTQYF. The CDR3 DNA reads as TGTGCCAGCAGCTTGAGCAGGGATCCAGATACGCAGTATTTT.

The rearrangement joins TRBV11-3 to TRBJ2-1, with 7 bases aligning to TRBD2. J lost 6 bases, V lost 6 bases, and 5 bases had no gene match. CDR1 and CDR2 from the germline V gene are SGHNT and YENEEA. The CDR3 spans 13 residues. This CDR3 reads CASRSSGSNEQFF. The CDR3 coding sequence is TGTGCCAGCAGGTCTAGCGGATCCAATGAGCAGTTCTTC.

This chain connects TRBV6-2 or TRBV6-3 to TRBJ1-6; D unclear. Trimming shortened V by 4 bases and J by 4 bases, and 11 bases separated the two germline ends. CDR1 and CDR2 (germline): MNHEY, SVGEGT. This CDR3 has 15 residues. The CDR3 region is CASSSRHEYNSPLHF. The CDR3 bases are TGTGCCAGCAGTTCTCGACACGAATATAATTCACCCCTCCACTTT.

J is TRBJ2-1 and V is TRBV4-3; a weak D match, TRBD2 (6 bases). Trimming took 1 base from V and 3 from J, leaving 13 bases between them. The CDR3 contains 16 residues. Looked up from germline, CDR1 is LGHNA and CDR2 is YSLEER. This CDR3 reads CASSQGLGGFYNEQFF. The CDR3 bases are TGCGCCAGCAGCCAAGGTCTGGGGGGTTTCTACAATGAGCAGTTCTTC.

The V and J genes are TRBV18 and TRBJ2-3; possibly TRBD2 for D (6 bases). V was clipped by 4 bases and J by 3 bases, with 14 bases between them. This CDR3 region has 15 residues. In germline, CDR1 is KGHSH, CDR2 LQKENI. The CDR3 region has the DNA TGTGCCAGCTCACTTCTTCGGAGCGGGACAGATACGCAGTATTTT. Residues: CASSLLRSGTDTQYF. The full variable domain, completed using reference TRBV18 and TRBJ2-3, is NAGVMQNPRHLVRRRGQEARLRCSPMKGHSHVYWYRQLPEEGLKFMVYLQKENIIDESGMPKERFSAEFPKEGPSILRIQQVVRGDSAAYFCASSLLRSGTDTQYFGPGTRLTVL.

This chain connects TRBV7-3 to TRBJ2-2; 9 positions match TRBD1. CDR1 SGHTA and CDR2 FQGTGA come from the germline V gene. The CDR3 runs 15 residues. Trimming took 5 bases from V and 3 from J; bases not matched to a gene: 4. The CDR3 DNA reads TGTGCCAGCAGCCAAGGGGACAGGGACACCGGGGAGCTGTTTTTT. Its protein product is CASSQGDRDTGELFF.

V and J are TRBV6-1 and TRBJ1-2, with no clear D. V lost 1 base to trimming and J lost 4 bases, with 7 bases between them. Per the germline V gene, CDR1 is MNHNS and CDR2 is SASEGT. CDR3 length: 13 residues. CDR3: CASSEGGGYGYTF. CDR3 DNA: TGTGCCAGCAGTGAAGGGGGAGGCTATGGCTACACCTTC.

This chain joins TRBV18 and TRBJ1-2; D ambiguous. V lost 2 bases, J lost 4 bases, and 23 bases lay in between. Germline CDR1 is KGHSH and CDR2 is LQKENI. CDR3 size: 18 residues. Here the CDR3 reads CASSPNDARSAGIYGYTF. CDR3 nucleotide sequence: TGTGCCAGCTCACCAAACGACGCCCGAAGTGCGGGAATCTATGGCTACACCTTC.

This chain links TRBV5-1 with TRBJ1-2, with D unresolved. The germline CDR1 and CDR2 sequences are SGHRS and YFSETQ. The CDR3 totals 14 residues. V shed 0 bases and J shed 6 bases, with 12 bases lying between them. CDR3 amino acids: CASSLAEDVDGYTF. The CDR3 DNA reads as TGCGCCAGCAGCTTGGCGGAGGACGTCGATGGCTACACCTTC.

This clone has a single count. The chain uses TRBV2 and TRBJ2-2; D not resolved. The germline gives CDR1 SNHLY, CDR2 FYNNEI. CDR3 size: 13 residues. V dropped 2 bases and J dropped 9 bases, with 10 bases sitting between them. CDR3 in amino acids: CASSEIARRELFF. The CDR3 coding sequence is TGTGCCAGCAGTGAAATAGCCCGTAGGGAGCTGTTTTTT.

This CDR3 reads CASSWTAANTGELFF. Here the CDR3 DNA reads TGTGCCAGCAGTTGGACAGCGGCGAACACCGGGGAGCTGTTTTTT. The V and J genes are TRBV6-2 or TRBV6-3 and TRBJ2-2; perhaps TRBD1 as D (6 bases). Germline V gives CDR1 MNHEY, CDR2 SVGEGT. V was clipped by 4 bases and J by 0 bases, with 9 bases between them. The CDR3 spans 15 residues.